The rows below give T cell receptor beta chains drawn from one sample of a study of early T cells in non-severe SARS-CoV-2 infection. TCRdb reprocessed the 5' RACE reads via MiXCR and lists one record per CDR3 protein. The data show more than 60,000 distinct CDR3 sequences, roughly 9.4% seen once. Input material: whole blood. These receptors all come from an adult who was a healthcare worker with PCR-confirmed SARS-CoV-2 infection or an uninfected control (not recorded which). CDR3s include the opening cysteine and the closing phenylalanine or tryptophan. A D gene is named only where the DNA matches it firmly. Clone size is given for some rows only: seen once, a few or many times, or a class if the clone is expanded.

D gene	V gene	clone size	J gene	CDR3 DNA	CDR3 protein
NA	TRBV6-5	many	TRBJ1-1	TGTGCCAGCAGCCGCCCTGGAACTGAAGCTTTCTTT	CASSRPGTEAFF
TRBD2	TRBV7-2	NA	TRBJ2-5	TGTGCCAGCAGCATCCAGACTAGCGGGAGTGGCCGGGAGACCCAGTACTTC	CASSIQTSGSGRETQYF
NA	TRBV6-2/TRBV6-3	many	TRBJ2-3	TGTGCCAGCAGTTACCTCGTGGATACGCAGTATTTT	CASSYLVDTQYF
TRBD1	TRBV27	few	TRBJ2-7	TGTGCCAGCAGTACACTTGGACAGGGGCTCTCCTACGAGCAGTACTTC	CASSTLGQGLSYEQYF
NA	TRBV6-2/TRBV6-3	few	TRBJ1-1	TGTGCCAGCAGTTACGTGAGGGGAGGTGGCGACACTGAAGCTTTCTTT	CASSYVRGGGDTEAFF
TRBD2	TRBV7-9	NA	TRBJ2-7	TGTGCCAGCAGCTTAGAACACGGACCGGGAGGCGAGCAGTACTTC	CASSLEHGPGGEQYF
NA	TRBV30	NA	TRBJ2-3	TGTGCCTGGAGTGAACGAGATACGCAGTATTTT	CAWSERDTQYF
TRBD1	TRBV7-2	NA	TRBJ1-4	TGTGCCAGCAGCTTAGAGGGACAGGGTCGGGAAAAACTGTTTTTT	CASSLEGQGREKLFF
NA	TRBV9	many	TRBJ2-3	TGTGCCAGCAGCGTAGCGTCAGGGATTCCAGATACGCAGTATTTT	CASSVASGIPDTQYF
TRBD2	TRBV7-8	few	TRBJ2-1	TGTGCCAACACGAGCGGGAGGGTATCCTACAATGAGCAGTTCTTC	CANTSGRVSYNEQFF
TRBD1	TRBV7-9	many	TRBJ2-4	TGTGCCAGCAGCTCAACCGGGACAGGGTCCTTGCAGTACTTC	CASSSTGTGSLQYF
NA	TRBV6-1	medium-sized	TRBJ2-1	TGTGCCAGCAGTGAGAGGGAGTCGGGACACAATGAGCAGTTCTTC	CASSERESGHNEQFF
TRBD1	TRBV3-1	few	TRBJ1-1	TGTGCCAGCAGCCAAGCCGACAGGGACACTGAAGCTTTCTTT	CASSQADRDTEAFF
NA	TRBV10-2	many	TRBJ2-1	TGCGCCAGCAATAGGGTGGGGGACAATGAGCAGTTCTTC	CASNRVGDNEQFF
TRBD1	TRBV9	few	TRBJ2-5	TGTGCCAGCAGCGTAAGTGGACAGGGGGCCCGAGAGACCCAGTACTTC	CASSVSGQGARETQYF
NA	TRBV5-8	many	TRBJ2-2	TGTGCCGGGGGGAGGTTGAACACCGGGGAGCTGTTTTTT	CAGGRLNTGELFF
NA	TRBV30	NA	TRBJ2-1	TGTGCCTGGAGTATAAGCGGAGGTGAGCAGTTCTTC	CAWSISGGEQFF
NA	TRBV10-3	few	TRBJ2-3	TGTGCCATCAGTGATTTAGGGGGAAGTAAAGATACGCAGTATTTT	CAISDLGGSKDTQYF
TRBD1	TRBV19	few	TRBJ2-5	TGTGCCAGTAGTGTCCAGACAGGGGCCCAGCAAGAGACCCAGTACTTC	CASSVQTGAQQETQYF
NA	TRBV20-1	many	TRBJ1-2	TGCAGTGCCCTGGGGACCGAGGGCTATGGCTACACCTTC	CSALGTEGYGYTF
NA	TRBV5-1	NA	TRBJ1-1	TGCGCCAGCAGCTCTGTCATGAACACTGAAGCTTTCTTT	CASSSVMNTEAFF
TRBD2	TRBV24-1	many	TRBJ2-3	TGTGCCACCAGTGATTTGACCGGGAGGGCCGGCACAGATACGCAGTATTTT	CATSDLTGRAGTDTQYF
NA	TRBV7-2	NA	TRBJ1-2	TGTGCCAGCAGACCGGGGGGTCCAACTAACTATGGCTACACCTTC	CASRPGGPTNYGYTF
NA	TRBV2	few	TRBJ2-2	TGTGCCAGCAGTGGACTAGTAAGCACCGGGGAGCTGTTTTTT	CASSGLVSTGELFF
NA	TRBV18	many	TRBJ1-1	TGTGCCAGCTCACCCGAACCCCGGGACGGAGTTTTCTTT	CASSPEPRDGVFF
NA	TRBV12-5	NA	TRBJ2-1	TGTGCTAGTGTGAGTAAGGTGAGCTCCTACAATGAGCAGTTCTTC	CASVSKVSSYNEQFF
TRBD1	TRBV12-3/TRBV12-4	many	TRBJ2-1	TGTGCCAGCAGTTTAGGGACAGGGTGGAATGAGCAGTTCTTC	CASSLGTGWNEQFF
NA	TRBV5-4	many	TRBJ1-2	TGTGCCAGCAGCCTTGACAGGTTAGCCTATGGCTACACCTTC	CASSLDRLAYGYTF
TRBD1	TRBV28	NA	TRBJ2-7	TGTGCCAGCAGTTTGGATTCCGGGACAGCTTACGAGCAGTACTTC	CASSLDSGTAYEQYF
TRBD2	TRBV6-5	many	TRBJ2-1	TGTGCCAGCAGTTACTCCGCGGGAGGGCTCTACAATGAGCAGTTCTTC	CASSYSAGGLYNEQFF
NA	TRBV29-1	few	TRBJ1-3	TGCAGCGCTGTCGCGGACAACTCTGGAAACACCATATATTTT	CSAVADNSGNTIYF
NA	TRBV19	many	TRBJ2-2	TGTGCCAGTACCGACCAGCGAGACACCGGGGAGCTGTTTTTT	CASTDQRDTGELFF
NA	TRBV18	few	TRBJ1-1	TGTGCCAGCTCCGCTCTGGGGGAAAGGGGTGAAGCTTTCTTT	CASSALGERGEAFF
TRBD1	TRBV20-1	NA	TRBJ1-2	TGCAGTGCTAGAGACAGGGGGGGACCCTATGGCTACACCTTC	CSARDRGGPYGYTF
NA	TRBV19	NA	TRBJ2-4	TGTGCCAGTTCTCTGTTACCGGGCCAAGGGTTATACATTCAGTACTTC	CASSLLPGQGLYIQYF
NA	TRBV10-3	once	TRBJ2-5	TGTGCCATCCGGGGGTCCCTCGGAGAGACCCAGTACTTC	CAIRGSLGETQYF
NA	TRBV5-1	medium-sized	TRBJ1-2	TGCGCCAGCAGCGTGAGTGGGGCTACTGGCTACACCTTC	CASSVSGATGYTF
TRBD2	TRBV24-1	few	TRBJ2-1	TGTGCCACCAGTGATCCTAGCGGATACAATGAGCAGTTCTTC	CATSDPSGYNEQFF
TRBD1	TRBV11-2	few	TRBJ1-4	TGTGCCCTAACCCTCAGGGGGCTCGAAAAACTGTTTTTT	CALTLRGLEKLFF
NA	TRBV7-2	NA	TRBJ1-1	TGTGCCAGCAACCCTGTAGGGTTCCGCGAAGCTTTCTTT	CASNPVGFREAFF
NA	TRBV18	few	TRBJ1-2	TGTGCCAGCTCATCCGAGAGGGACTCTGGCTACACCTTC	CASSSERDSGYTF